These 15 T cell receptor beta chains were all obtained from the same sample, sequenced in a study of T-cell reconstitution after alpha-beta-depleted transplantation in children (dated by TCRdb to 2016 to 2017). Per the publication, the treatment or condition label means: allogeneic hematopoietic cell transplantation with graft depleted of TCRalphabeta T cells and CD19 B cells. Libraries were built with PCR. Instrument on record: Illumina HiSeq 2500. TCR library preparation used molecular barcoding, with unique molecular identifiers applied to normalize quantification of the TCRbeta repertoire. TCRdb handled the public reads itself, with Q25 trimming in fastp and clone calling in MiXCR, and kept productive beta chains. Every entry covers one CDR3 protein and lists the most common genes and DNA from its rows. Across this sample there are about 980,000 distinct CDR3 sequences, with around 30% seen only once. The ten top clones hold around 30% of the sample.

Material: PBMCs, mostly from graft donor cells, obtained 360 days after TCRalphabeta/CD19-depleted stem cell transplant. These receptors all stem from a boy younger than two who had a stem cell transplant for SCID, so the T cells may come from the graft donor.

The CDR3, as DNA: TGCGCCAGCAGCTTGGCCGAAGGGCCCCAATACGAGCAGTACTTC. This sequence encodes CASSLAEGPQYEQYF. The chain employs TRBV5-1 and TRBJ2-7; D ambiguous. Germline-derived CDR1 and CDR2 are SGHRS and YFSETQ. The CDR3 is made up of 15 amino acids. V shed 0 bases and J shed 4 bases, with 14 bases lying between them.

The chain couples TRBV2 to TRBJ2-2, with TRBD1 identical over 7 bases. Germline trimming cut 2 bases from V and 2 bases from J; bases unmatched to any gene: 5. The CDR3 is 16 residues long. Germline lookup yields CDR1 SNHLY and CDR2 FYNNEI. CDR3: CASSELGQINTGELFF. The CDR3 DNA follows: TGTGCCAGCAGTGAACTGGGACAGATAAACACCGGGGAGCTGTTTTTT.

This clonotype was observed many times. The J gene is TRBJ2-2, the V gene TRBV2, with a possible D match to TRBD2 (5 bases). Germline V gene sequence: CDR1 SNHLY, CDR2 FYNNEI. V dropped 4 bases and J dropped 2 bases, with 11 bases sitting between them. CDR3 size: 15 residues. The CDR3 sequence is CASSGLRTNTGELFF. CDR3 nucleotide sequence: TGTGCCAGCAGTGGTTTAAGGACTAACACCGGGGAGCTGTTTTTT.

V and J are TRBV5-5 and TRBJ2-2, with TRBD1 identical over 8 bases. V lost 3 bases, J lost 2 bases, and 6 bases stayed unmatched. CDR3 length equals 16 residues. Germline V gene sequence: CDR1 SGHKS, CDR2 YYEKEE (reference sequence). The CDR3 spells CASSYPGGPNTGELFF. CDR3 DNA: TGTGCCAGCAGCTACCCAGGGGGCCCAAACACCGGGGAGCTGTTTTTT.

This clonotype has more than one count but fewer than ten. V usage is TRBV10-3 and J usage is TRBJ2-3; no definite D call. This CDR3 spans 14 amino acids. V shed 2 bases and J shed 2 bases, with 8 bases lying between them. Germline V gene data show CDR1 as ENHRY and CDR2 as SYGVKD. CDR3 region: CAISEHLITDTQYF. The CDR3 DNA reads as TGTGCCATCAGTGAGCACTTGATCACAGATACGCAGTATTTT.

This clonotype showed up just a few times. The chain uses TRBV7-9 and TRBJ2-3; TRBD2 matches 14 bases. CDR1 is SEHNR, CDR2 FQNEAQ, per germline (reference sequence). V lost 5 bases to trimming and J lost 4 bases; unmatched junction nucleotides: 8. There are 17 residues in the CDR3. The DNA for the CDR3 is TGTGCCAGCAGCCGAACAAAGACTAGCGGGGGGGCAGATACGCAGTATTTT. Translation gives CASSRTKTSGGADTQYF.

The chain recombines TRBV7-9 with TRBJ2-7, with D possibly matching TRBD1 (6 bases). Trimming pared 5 bases from V and 9 bases from J, leaving 20 bases between. Germline V gene data show CDR1 as SEHNR and CDR2 as FQNEAQ (reference sequence). There are 14 residues in the CDR3. The CDR3 spells CASSRTGSTPTQYF. In DNA form, the CDR3 reads TGTGCCAGCAGCCGTACAGGGTCCACCCCTACGCAGTACTTC.

Details on this clonotype: Without the conserved terminal phenylalanine or tryptophan, this CDR3 likely stems from a read error. The V gene is TRBV20-1, the J gene TRBJ1-3, with D possibly being TRBD1 (5 bases). The V and J ends lost 4 bases and 4 bases respectively, with 11 bases between them. CDR3 length equals 13 residues. In germline, CDR1 is DFQATT, CDR2 SNEGSKA (reference sequence). The CDR3 nucleotides are TGCAGTGCTACCCCGACAGAGGGAAACACCATATATTCT. It is translated as CSATPTEGNTIYS.

This clonotype has only a few counts. The chain combines TRBV6-1 with TRBJ1-1, with a tentative D call TRBD1 (5 bases). Trimming took 5 bases from V and 6 from J, leaving 22 bases between them. The germline V gene has CDR1 MNHNS and CDR2 SASEGT. This CDR3 has 16 residues. The CDR3 here is CASSRSGVGGPAEAFF. In DNA, the CDR3 is TGTGCCAGCAGTAGGTCGGGGGTCGGGGGTCCGGCTGAAGCTTTCTTT.

This chain joins TRBV20-1 and TRBJ2-7; TRBD1 aligns across 7 bases. This CDR3 contains 14 residues. V lost 0 bases, J lost 2 bases, and 4 bases stayed unmatched. Germline values: CDR1 DFQATT, CDR2 SNEGSKA (reference sequence). CDR3: CSARDLQGAYEQYF. In nucleotides, the CDR3 is TGCAGTGCTAGAGATCTCCAGGGGGCCTACGAGCAGTACTTC.

The chain has TRBV5-4 and TRBJ2-5; D is undetermined. Trimming shortened V by 0 bases and J by 7 bases, and 16 bases separated the two germline ends. The CDR3 covers 15 residues. Germline CDR1 is SGHNT and CDR2 is YYREEE (reference sequence). CDR3 in DNA: TGTGCCAGCAGCTTGGATCAAACCACCCTTAGGACCCAGTACTTC. Encoded protein: CASSLDQTTLRTQYF.

This clonotype was observed a handful of times. The V and J genes are TRBV10-3 and TRBJ2-7; D uncertain. The CDR3 length is 15 residues. V was clipped by 10 bases and J by 1 base, with 20 bases between them. CDR1 and CDR2 (germline): ENHRY, SYGVKD. CDR3 loop: CATTPRGLSSYEQYF. In DNA form, the CDR3 reads TGTGCCACTACCCCGAGAGGTCTTTCGTCCTACGAGCAGTACTTC.

This clonotype showed up many times. This sequence joins TRBV20-1 and TRBJ2-1, with no clear D. V gave up 3 bases and J gave up 4 bases, with 4 bases separating them. The germline V gene encodes CDR1 DFQATT and CDR2 SNEGSKA (reference sequence). This CDR3 comprises 11 residues. The DNA of the CDR3 is TGCAGTGCTAGCGGGTACAATGAGCAGTTCTTC. As protein: CSASGYNEQFF.

In its sample, this clonotype was seen a few times. The chain combines TRBV29-1 with TRBJ2-5, with no clear D. The CDR3 extends over 12 amino acids. V was trimmed by 4 bases and J by 0 bases, leaving 6 bases between them. Germline assignment: CDR1 SQVTM and CDR2 ANQGSEA. Here the CDR3 reads CSVAGYQETQYF. CDR3 sequence (DNA): TGCAGCGTTGCAGGTTACCAAGAGACCCAGTACTTC.

The table lists this clonotype with a few counts. The chain recombines TRBV10-3 with TRBJ1-2, with D perhaps TRBD1 (6 bases). V shed 8 bases and J shed 6 bases, with 19 bases lying between them. This CDR3 has 14 residues. The germline gives CDR1 ENHRY, CDR2 SYGVKD. CDR3 residues: CAIGGGETSNGYTF. The CDR3 region has the DNA TGTGCCATCGGGGGCGGAGAGACCTCGAATGGCTACACCTTC.